The 10 T cell receptor beta chains listed next were all sequenced from one sample in a study of T cell changes during pregnancy in multiple sclerosis. This table comes from immunoSEQ multiplex PCR, and its TCRdb copy is limited to in-frame clones, with some not included. The sample has tens of thousands of clones; roughly nine tenths are singletons. The sequenced sample was peripheral blood, obtained before pregnancy. Source of these receptors: a female donor with multiple sclerosis, enrolled in a pregnancy study.

This chain links TRBV4-3 with TRBJ1-2; D call uncertain. Trimming removed 0 bases at V and 4 bases at J, with 6 bases between. The germline gives CDR1 LGHNA, CDR2 YSLEER. The CDR3 contains 13 residues. CDR3 in amino acids: CASSQDGSYGYTF. The CDR3 DNA sequence: TGCGCCAGCAGCCAAGATGGCAGCTATGGCTACACCTTC.

The chain couples TRBV6-1 to TRBJ2-3, with 7 bases lining up with TRBD1. The V gene's germline CDR1 is MNHNS and CDR2 SASEGT. The CDR3 runs 15 residues. Germline trimming cut 9 bases from V and 2 bases from J; bases unmatched to any gene: 11. CDR3 region: CASPRVQGITDTQYF. DNA for the CDR3: TGTGCCAGTCCCCGTGTACAGGGGATCACAGATACGCAGTATTTT.

This rearrangement joins TRBV6-5 to TRBJ1-3; 7 bases fit TRBD1. The CDR3 extends over 14 amino acids. V trimming: 5 bases; J trimming: 4 bases; junction bases outside the gene matches: 5. Germline values: CDR1 MNHEY, CDR2 SVGAGI. CDR3 loop: CASSRQGAGNTIYF. In DNA form, the CDR3 reads TGTGCCAGCAGTCGACAGGGAGCAGGAAACACCATATATTTT.

This sequence joins TRBV6-4 and TRBJ2-1; TRBD2 aligns across 10 bases. Germline loops: CDR1 MRHNA, CDR2 SNTAGT. The CDR3 runs to 16 residues. V shed 8 bases and J 7 bases; nucleotides not matched to a gene: 14. This CDR3 reads CASSNPASGGSNEQFF. Written as DNA, the CDR3 is TGTGCCAGCTCCAACCCTGCTAGCGGGGGAAGTAATGAGCAGTTCTTC.

The chain couples TRBV6-1 to TRBJ2-7; 9 bases line up with TRBD1. The V gene end was trimmed by 0 bases and the J gene end by 3 bases; junction bases not matched to a gene: 3. CDR1 and CDR2 (germline): MNHNS, SASEGT. This CDR3 is built from 15 residues. The CDR3 region has the DNA TGTGCCAGCAGTGAAGCCGGGACAGGGATCTACGAGCAGTACTTC. Translating gives CASSEAGTGIYEQYF.

The chain links TRBV6-5 to TRBJ1-2; D not certain. The V gene lost 5 bases and the J gene lost 0 bases, with 13 bases spanning the gap. There are 15 residues in the CDR3. Germline V lookup: CDR1 MNHEY, CDR2 SVGAGI. The CDR3: CASSPWGGTNYGYTF. The DNA of the CDR3 is TGTGCCAGCAGTCCCTGGGGAGGGACTAACTATGGCTACACCTTC.

The V call is TRBV9, the J call TRBJ2-3; no reliable D call. This CDR3 is 16 amino acids long. Germline CDR1 and CDR2: SGDLS and YYNGEE. V was clipped by 0 bases and J by 2 bases, with 13 bases between them. The CDR3 region is CASSVVGWANTDTQYF. DNA of the CDR3: TGTGCCAGCAGCGTAGTAGGTTGGGCTAACACAGATACGCAGTATTTT.

The rearrangement uses TRBV2 and TRBJ1-6; the match to TRBD1 covers 9 bases. The germline CDR1 and CDR2 sequences are SNHLY and FYNNEI. After removal of 5 bases from V and 9 bases from J, the junction contained 5 bases not matched to a gene. The CDR3 has 14 amino acids. The CDR3 region is CASSPGQGASPLHF. The CDR3 bases are TGTGCCAGCAGTCCGGGACAGGGAGCTTCACCCCTCCACTTT.

This chain uses TRBV7-9 with TRBJ1-4; D remains ambiguous. The germline V and J ends were trimmed by 5 bases and 0 bases, with 10 bases remaining between them. CDR3 length: 15 amino acids. CDR1 is SEHNR, CDR2 FQNEAQ, per germline (reference sequence). CDR3 bases: TGTGCCAGCAGCGTTCGACTGCCAACTAATGAAAAACTGTTTTTT. Protein sequence: CASSVRLPTNEKLFF.

The V and J genes are TRBV5-6 and TRBJ2-5, with a tentative D call TRBD1 (7 bases). Trimming took 3 bases from V and 4 from J, leaving 10 bases between them. Germline V gives CDR1 SGHDT, CDR2 YYEEEE. This CDR3 spans 13 amino acids. The CDR3 sequence is CASSSQGGETQYF. Here the CDR3 DNA reads TGTGCCAGCAGCTCCCAGGGGGGAGAGACCCAGTACTTC.